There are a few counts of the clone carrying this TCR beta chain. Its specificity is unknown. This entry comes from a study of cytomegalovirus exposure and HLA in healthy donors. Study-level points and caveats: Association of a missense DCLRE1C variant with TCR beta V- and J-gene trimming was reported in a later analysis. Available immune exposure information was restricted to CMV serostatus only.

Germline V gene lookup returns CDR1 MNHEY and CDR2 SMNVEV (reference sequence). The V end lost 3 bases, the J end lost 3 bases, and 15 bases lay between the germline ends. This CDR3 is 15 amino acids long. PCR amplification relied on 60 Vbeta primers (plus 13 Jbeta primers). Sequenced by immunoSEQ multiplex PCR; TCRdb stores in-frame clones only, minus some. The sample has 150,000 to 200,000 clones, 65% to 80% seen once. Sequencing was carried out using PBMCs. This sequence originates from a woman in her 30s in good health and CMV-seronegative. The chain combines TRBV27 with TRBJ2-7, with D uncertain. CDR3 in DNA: TGTGCCAGCAGTTTCACTACCAACGGTATCTACGAGCAGTACTTC. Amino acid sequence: CASSFTTNGIYEQYF.